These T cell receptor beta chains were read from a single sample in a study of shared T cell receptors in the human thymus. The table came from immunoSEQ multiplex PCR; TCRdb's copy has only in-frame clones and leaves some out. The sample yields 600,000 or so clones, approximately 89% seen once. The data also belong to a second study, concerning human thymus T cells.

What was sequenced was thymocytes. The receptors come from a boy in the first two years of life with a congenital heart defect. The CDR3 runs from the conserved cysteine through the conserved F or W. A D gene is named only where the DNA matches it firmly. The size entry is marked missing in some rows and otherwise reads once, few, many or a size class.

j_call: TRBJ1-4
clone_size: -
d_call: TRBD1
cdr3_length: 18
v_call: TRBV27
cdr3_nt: TGTGCCAGCAGTTCCGAGACAGGGGGGCAATTAACTAATGAAAAACTGTTTTTT
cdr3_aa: CASSSETGGQLTNEKLFF

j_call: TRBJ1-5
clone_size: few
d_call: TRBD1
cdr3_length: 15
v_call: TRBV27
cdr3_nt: TGTGCCAGCAGTGGACAGGGGTTAAGCAATCAGCCCCAGCATTTT
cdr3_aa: CASSGQGLSNQPQHF

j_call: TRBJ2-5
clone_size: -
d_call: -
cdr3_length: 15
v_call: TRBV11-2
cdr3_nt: TGTGCCAGCAGCTTTACGGGCCGGGGAGCAGAGACCCAGTACTTC
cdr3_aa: CASSFTGRGAETQYF

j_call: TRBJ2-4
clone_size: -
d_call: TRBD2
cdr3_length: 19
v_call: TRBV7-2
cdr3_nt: TGTGCCAGCAGCCCTGCGGGACTAGCGGGGAGAATAGCCAAAAACATTCAGTACTTC
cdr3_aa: CASSPAGLAGRIAKNIQYF

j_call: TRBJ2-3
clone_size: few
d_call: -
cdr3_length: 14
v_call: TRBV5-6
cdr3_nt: TGTGCCAGCAGCTACGGACGGGAAAGAGATACGCAGTATTTT
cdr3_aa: CASSYGRERDTQYF

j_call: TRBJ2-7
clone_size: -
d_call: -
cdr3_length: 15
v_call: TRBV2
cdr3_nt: TGTGCCAGCAGTGATGGGGGCGAGAGCTCCTACGAGCAGTACTTC
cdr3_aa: CASSDGGESSYEQYF

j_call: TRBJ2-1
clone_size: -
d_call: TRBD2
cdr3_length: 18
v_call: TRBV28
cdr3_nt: TGTGCCAGCAGCTTATCCGCCACGACTAGCGGGAGGGACAATGAGCAGTTCTTC
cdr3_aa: CASSLSATTSGRDNEQFF

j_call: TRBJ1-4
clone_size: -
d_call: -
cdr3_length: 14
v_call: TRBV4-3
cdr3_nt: TGCGCCAGCAGCCAAGCAAAAACAGTTGAAAAACTGTTTTTT
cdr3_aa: CASSQAKTVEKLFF

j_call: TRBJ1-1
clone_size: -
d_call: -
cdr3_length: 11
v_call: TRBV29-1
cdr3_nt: TGCAGCGTTGCAGGGGACACTGAAGCTTTCTTT
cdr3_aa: CSVAGDTEAFF

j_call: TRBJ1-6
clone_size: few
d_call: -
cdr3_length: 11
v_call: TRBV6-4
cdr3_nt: TGTGCCAGCAGTGTCATCTCACCCCTCCACTTT
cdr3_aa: CASSVISPLHF

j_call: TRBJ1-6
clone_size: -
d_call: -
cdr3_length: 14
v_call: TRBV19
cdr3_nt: TGTGCCAGTAGCAAGGACAGCCATAATTCACCCCTCCACTTT
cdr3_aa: CASSKDSHNSPLHF

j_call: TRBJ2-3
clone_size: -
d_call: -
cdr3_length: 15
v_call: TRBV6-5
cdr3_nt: TGTGCCAGCAGTTACAGACTGAACAGCACAGATACGCAGTATTTT
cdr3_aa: CASSYRLNSTDTQYF

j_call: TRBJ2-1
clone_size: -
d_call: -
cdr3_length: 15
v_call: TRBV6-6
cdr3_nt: TGTGCCAGCCGAACCAGACAGACGACCTACAATGAGCAGTTCTTC
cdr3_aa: CASRTRQTTYNEQFF

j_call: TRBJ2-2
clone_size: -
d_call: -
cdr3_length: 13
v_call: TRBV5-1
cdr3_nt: TGCGCCAGCGTGGAGGCGAACACCGGGGAGCTGTTTTTT
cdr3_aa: CASVEANTGELFF

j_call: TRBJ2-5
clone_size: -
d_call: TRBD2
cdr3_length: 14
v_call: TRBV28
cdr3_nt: TGTGCCAGCAGTTTAGAATCGGGGGGGGAGACCCAGTACTTC
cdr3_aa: CASSLESGGETQYF

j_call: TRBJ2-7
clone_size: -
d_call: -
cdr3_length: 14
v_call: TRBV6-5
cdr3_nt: TGTGCCAGCAGTTACGCCCAGTACCCCTACGAGCAGTACTTC
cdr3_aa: CASSYAQYPYEQYF

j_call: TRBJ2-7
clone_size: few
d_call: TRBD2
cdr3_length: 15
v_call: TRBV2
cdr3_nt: TGTGCCAGCAGTGGCGCGGGGGGGTTCGGGTACGAGCAGTACTTC
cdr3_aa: CASSGAGGFGYEQYF

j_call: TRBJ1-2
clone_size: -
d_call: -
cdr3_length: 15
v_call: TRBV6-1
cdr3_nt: TGTGCCAGCAGTGAGTCGGGGGACCCTAACTATGGCTACACCTTC
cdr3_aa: CASSESGDPNYGYTF

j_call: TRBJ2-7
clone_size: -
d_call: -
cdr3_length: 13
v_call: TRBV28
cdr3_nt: TGTGCCAGCAGCCGAACACCCTCCTACGAGCAGTACTTC
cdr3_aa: CASSRTPSYEQYF

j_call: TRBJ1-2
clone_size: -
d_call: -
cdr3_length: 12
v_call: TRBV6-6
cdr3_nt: TGTGCCAGCAGGTCAGCTAGGCATGGCTACACCTTC
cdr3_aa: CASRSARHGYTF

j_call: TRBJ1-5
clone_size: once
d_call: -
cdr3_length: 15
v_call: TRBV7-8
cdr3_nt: TGTGCCAGCAGCTCGGGGGGCCGGACACATCAGCCCCAGCATTTT
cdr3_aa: CASSSGGRTHQPQHF

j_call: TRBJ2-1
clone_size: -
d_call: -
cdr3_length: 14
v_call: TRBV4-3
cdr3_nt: TGCGCCAGCAGCCAAGATGCTACCTACAATGAGCAGTTCTTC
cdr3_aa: CASSQDATYNEQFF

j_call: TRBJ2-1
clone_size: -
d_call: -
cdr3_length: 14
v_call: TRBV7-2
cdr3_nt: TGTGCCAGCAGCTCAAGAGGGACTAAGGGGGGGCAGTTCTTC
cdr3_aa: CASSSRGTKGGQFF

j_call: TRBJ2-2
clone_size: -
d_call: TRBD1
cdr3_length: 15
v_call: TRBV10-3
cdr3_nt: TGTGCCACCCTTGACAGGGGGCTTGGCACCGGGGAGCTGTTTTTT
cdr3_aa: CATLDRGLGTGELFF

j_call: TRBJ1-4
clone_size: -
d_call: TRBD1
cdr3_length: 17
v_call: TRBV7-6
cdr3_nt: TGTGCCAGCAGCTTACCCACCCCGGGACAGGGGACCGAAAAACTGTTTTTT
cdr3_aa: CASSLPTPGQGTEKLFF

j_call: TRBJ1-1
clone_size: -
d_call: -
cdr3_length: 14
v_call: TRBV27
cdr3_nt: TGTGCCAGCAGTTTTGGCTTACTGAACACTGAAGCTTTCTTT
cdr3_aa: CASSFGLLNTEAFF

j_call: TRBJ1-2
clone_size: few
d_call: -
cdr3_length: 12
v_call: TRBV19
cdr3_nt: TGTGCCAGTAGGGACACCAACTATGGCTACACCTTC
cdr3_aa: CASRDTNYGYTF

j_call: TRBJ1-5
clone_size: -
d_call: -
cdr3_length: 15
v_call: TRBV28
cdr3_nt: TGTGCCAGCAGCCTGCATACAGGGTTCAATCAGCCCCAGCATTTT
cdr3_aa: CASSLHTGFNQPQHF

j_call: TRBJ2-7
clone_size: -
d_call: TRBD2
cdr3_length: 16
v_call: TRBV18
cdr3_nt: TGTGCCAGCTCACCACCGACTAGCGGGGACTCCTACGAGCAGTACTTC
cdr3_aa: CASSPPTSGDSYEQYF

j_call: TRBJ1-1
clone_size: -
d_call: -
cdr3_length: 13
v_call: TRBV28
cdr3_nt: TGTGTGACCAATCCCAGGGGAAACACTGAAGCTTTCTTT
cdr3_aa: CVTNPRGNTEAFF

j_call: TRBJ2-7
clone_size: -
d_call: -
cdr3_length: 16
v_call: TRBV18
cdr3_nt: TGTGCCAGCTCACCTGGGGTGAACAGGGCGACCTACGAGCAGTACTTC
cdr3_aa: CASSPGVNRATYEQYF

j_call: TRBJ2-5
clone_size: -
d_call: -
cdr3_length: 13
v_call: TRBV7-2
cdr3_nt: TGTGCCAGCAGCAGGACAGCCAAAGAGACCCAGTACTTC
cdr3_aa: CASSRTAKETQYF

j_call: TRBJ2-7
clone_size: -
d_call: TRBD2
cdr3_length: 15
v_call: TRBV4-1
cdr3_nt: TGCGCCAGCAGCCAAAGAGCGGGACTACCCTACGAGCAGTACTTC
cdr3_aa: CASSQRAGLPYEQYF

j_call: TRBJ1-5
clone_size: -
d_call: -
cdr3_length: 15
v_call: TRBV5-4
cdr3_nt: TGTGCCAGCAGCGAGGGCCCCAATGACGGTCAGCCCCAGCATTTT
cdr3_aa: CASSEGPNDGQPQHF

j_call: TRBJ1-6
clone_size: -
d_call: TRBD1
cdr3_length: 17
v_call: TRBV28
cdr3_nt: TGTGCCAGCAGTTCTCTCCCCCGGGACAGGCGGAACTCACCCCTCCACTTT
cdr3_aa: CASSSLPRDRRNSPLHF

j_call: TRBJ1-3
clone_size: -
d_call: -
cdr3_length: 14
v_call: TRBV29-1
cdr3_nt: TGCAGCGTTAGGAGACTATCTTCTGGAAACACCATATATTTT
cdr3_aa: CSVRRLSSGNTIYF

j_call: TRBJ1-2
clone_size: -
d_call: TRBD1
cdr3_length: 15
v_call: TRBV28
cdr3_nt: TGTGCCAGCAGCCCGTGGGACAGGGGAAACTATGGCTACACCTTC
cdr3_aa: CASSPWDRGNYGYTF

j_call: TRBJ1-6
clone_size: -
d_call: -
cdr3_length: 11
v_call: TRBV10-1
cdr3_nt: TGCGCCAGCAGCCCACAGGGCAGCCTCCACTTT
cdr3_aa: CASSPQGSLHF

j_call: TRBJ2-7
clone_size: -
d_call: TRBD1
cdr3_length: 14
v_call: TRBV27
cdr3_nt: TGTGCCAGCCTTCCCGGGACAGTGACCTACGAGCAGTACTTC
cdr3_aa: CASLPGTVTYEQYF

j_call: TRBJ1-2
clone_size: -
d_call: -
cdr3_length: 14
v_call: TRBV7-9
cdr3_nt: TGTGCCAGCAGCTCAACAGGGCAGGCCGCCGGCTACACCTTC
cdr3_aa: CASSSTGQAAGYTF

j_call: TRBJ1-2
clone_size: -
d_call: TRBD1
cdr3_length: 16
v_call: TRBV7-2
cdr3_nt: TGTGCCAGCAGCTTCATAACGGACAGGGGGGCGGATGGCTACACCTTC
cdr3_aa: CASSFITDRGADGYTF

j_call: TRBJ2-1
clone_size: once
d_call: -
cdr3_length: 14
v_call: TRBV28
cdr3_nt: TGTGCCAGCAGTTTAAGCATGGGCAGGGATGAGCAGTTCTTC
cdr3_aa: CASSLSMGRDEQFF

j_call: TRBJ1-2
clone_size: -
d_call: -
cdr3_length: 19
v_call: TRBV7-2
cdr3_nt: TGTGCCAGCAGCTTAGCGAATAACGTAAGCAGGGGCGCGAACTATGGCTACACCTTC
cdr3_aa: CASSLANNVSRGANYGYTF

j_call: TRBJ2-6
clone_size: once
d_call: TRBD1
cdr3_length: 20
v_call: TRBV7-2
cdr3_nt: TGTGCCAGCAGCTTAGCCCTGGACCTTGACAGGGGGCCTGGGGCCAACGTCCTGACTTTC
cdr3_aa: CASSLALDLDRGPGANVLTF

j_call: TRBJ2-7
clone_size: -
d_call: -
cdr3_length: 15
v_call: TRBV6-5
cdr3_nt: TGTGCCAGCAGTCACCTTTCTAAAGGGGGCTACGAGCAGTACTTC
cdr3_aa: CASSHLSKGGYEQYF

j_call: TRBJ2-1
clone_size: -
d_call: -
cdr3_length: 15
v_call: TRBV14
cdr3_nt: TGTGCCAGCAGCCAAACCCGGGTACTCTACAATGAGCAGTTCTTC
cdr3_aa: CASSQTRVLYNEQFF

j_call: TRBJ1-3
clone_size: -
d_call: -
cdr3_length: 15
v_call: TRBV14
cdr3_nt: TGTGCCAGCAGCCAAGATCCGGGACACCGAAGGACCATATATTTT
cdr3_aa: CASSQDPGHRRTIYF

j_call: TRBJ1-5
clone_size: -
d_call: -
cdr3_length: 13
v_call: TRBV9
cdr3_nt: TGTGCCAGCAGCGTATCTCAGGGTCAGCCCCAGCATTTT
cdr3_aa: CASSVSQGQPQHF

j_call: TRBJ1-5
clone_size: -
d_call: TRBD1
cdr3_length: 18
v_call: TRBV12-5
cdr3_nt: TGTGCTAGTGGTTTGGGGAACAGGGGGCTCTTGGGCAATCAGCCCCAGCATTTT
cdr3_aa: CASGLGNRGLLGNQPQHF

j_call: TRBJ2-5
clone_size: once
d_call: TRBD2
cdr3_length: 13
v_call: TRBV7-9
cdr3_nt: TGTGCCAGCAGCCTACGGGGGGGAGAGACCCAGTACTTC
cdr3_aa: CASSLRGGETQYF

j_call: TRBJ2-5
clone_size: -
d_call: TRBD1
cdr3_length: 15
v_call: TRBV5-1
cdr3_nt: TGCGCCAGCAGAGCAGGGGGATTATCCCAAGAGACCCAGTACTTC
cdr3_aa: CASRAGGLSQETQYF

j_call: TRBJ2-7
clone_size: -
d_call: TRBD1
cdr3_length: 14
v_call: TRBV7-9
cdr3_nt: TGTGCCAGCAGTTCCGGGACAGGGATTGGCGAGCAGTACTTC
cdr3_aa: CASSSGTGIGEQYF

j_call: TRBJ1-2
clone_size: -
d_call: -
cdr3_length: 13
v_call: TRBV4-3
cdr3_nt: TGCGCCAGCAGCCAAGGTGACATTCCCGGCTACACCTTC
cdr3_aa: CASSQGDIPGYTF

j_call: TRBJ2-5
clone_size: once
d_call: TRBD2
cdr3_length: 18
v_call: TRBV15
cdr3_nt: TGTGCCACCAGCAGGGTCCACCTTAGCGGGAGCCTCCAAGAGACCCAGTACTTC
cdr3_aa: CATSRVHLSGSLQETQYF

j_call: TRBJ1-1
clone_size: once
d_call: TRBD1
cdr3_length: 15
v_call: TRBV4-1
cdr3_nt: TGCGCCAGCAGCCAAGAACAGGGGCTTACCACTGAAGCTTTCTTT
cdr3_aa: CASSQEQGLTTEAFF

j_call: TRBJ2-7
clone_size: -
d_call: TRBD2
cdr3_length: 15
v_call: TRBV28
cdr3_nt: TGTGCCAGCAGTTTTCCGGACGGAGCGGGAGCTCAGCAGTACTTC
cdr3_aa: CASSFPDGAGAQQYF

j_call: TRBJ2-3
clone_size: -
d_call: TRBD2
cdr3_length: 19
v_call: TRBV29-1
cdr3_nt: TGCAGCGTTGAAGAATGGGTGACTAGCGGGAGGGCCAAGGGAGATACGCAGTATTTT
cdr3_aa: CSVEEWVTSGRAKGDTQYF